A selection of T cell receptor beta chains follows, all from one sample in a study of T cells of healthy individuals. TCRdb redid the calling of the 5' RACE reads with MiXCR, one entry per CDR3 protein. The sample lists fewer than 70,000 distinct CDR3 sequences, roughly 15% seen once, with roughly 15% in the top ten. The receptors were sampled from a human donor in good health. CDR3s include the opening cysteine and the closing phenylalanine or tryptophan. D genes are given only for firm matches. Expanded clones are given a class, and other clones once, few, many or no size at all.

>TRBJ2-7|TRBV7-9|few|TRBD1
CASNKGGDRGPEQYF
TGTGCCAGCAACAAAGGCGGTGACAGGGGACCAGAGCAGTACTTC
>TRBJ2-3|TRBV7-9|many|.
CASSLDGDTQYF
TGTGCCAGCAGCTTAGACGGAGATACGCAGTATTTT
>TRBJ2-1|TRBV20-1|many|.
CSASGMTGLGLGDEQFF
TGCAGTGCTAGCGGCATGACAGGCTTGGGGCTGGGGGATGAGCAGTTCTTC
>TRBJ1-2|TRBV20-1|many|.
CSARDRWQRGFNYGYTF
TGCAGTGCTAGAGACCGTTGGCAGCGAGGGTTTAACTATGGCTACACCTTC
>TRBJ2-3|TRBV20-1|many|.
CSARTVSTDTQYF
TGCAGTGCTAGGACAGTTAGCACAGATACGCAGTATTTT
>TRBJ1-2|TRBV5-1|many|TRBD1
CASSFKRTGVNYTF
TGCGCCAGCAGCTTTAAGAGGACAGGGGTCAACTACACCTTC
>TRBJ2-7|TRBV3-1|few|.
CASSQGGFDEQYF
TGTGCCAGCAGCCAAGGAGGGTTCGACGAGCAGTACTTC
>TRBJ1-2|TRBV4-1|many|.
CASSQGRYPGNNYGYTF
TGCGCCAGCAGCCAAGGCCGGTACCCAGGAAATAACTATGGCTACACCTTC
>TRBJ2-3|TRBV3-2|once|.
CASSPRSDGRSTDTQYF
TGTGCCAGCAGTCCCCGATCGGACGGGAGAAGCACAGATACGCAGTATTTT
>TRBJ2-7|TRBV4-1|many|TRBD2
CASSQGDYEDPSYEQYF
TGCGCCAGCAGCCAAGGGGACTACGAGGACCCCTCCTACGAGCAGTACTTC
>TRBJ2-7|TRBV27|.|.
CASSLSTGHTYEQYF
TGTGCCAGCAGTTTATCTACCGGGCATACCTACGAGCAGTACTTC
>TRBJ2-1|TRBV6-1|few|TRBD2
CATDLLAGEGGEQFF
TGTGCCACCGACTTACTAGCGGGAGAGGGAGGTGAGCAGTTCTTC
>TRBJ1-1|TRBV5-6|few|TRBD1
CASSLRTGAFGEAFF
TGTGCCAGCAGCTTGAGGACAGGGGCTTTCGGTGAAGCTTTCTTT
>TRBJ2-2|TRBV7-6|many|TRBD2
CASSLAAGAGTGELFF
TGTGCCAGCAGCTTAGCAGCGGGAGCAGGCACCGGGGAGCTGTTTTTT
>TRBJ2-1|TRBV5-1|few|.
CASSLVGVGVGNEQFF
TGCGCCAGCAGCTTGGTTGGGGTAGGGGTCGGCAATGAGCAGTTCTTC
>TRBJ2-5|TRBV6-2/TRBV6-3|many|.
CASSYRSGWRETQYF
TGTGCCAGCAGTTACCGGTCAGGGTGGAGAGAGACCCAGTACTTC
>TRBJ1-5|TRBV6-2/TRBV6-3|.|.
CASSYGGAPNQPQHF
TGTGCCAGCAGTTATGGGGGGGCTCCCAATCAGCCCCAGCATTTT
>TRBJ1-5|TRBV19|many|.
CASSTPPQHF
TGTGCCAGTAGTACCCCACCCCAGCATTTT
>TRBJ2-5|TRBV3-1|.|TRBD2
CASSQNLAGGRETQYF
TGTGCCAGCAGCCAAAACCTAGCGGGGGGCCGGGAGACCCAGTACTTC
>TRBJ1-3|TRBV11-3|few|.
CASSDDGPGNTIYF
TGTGCCAGCAGCGACGATGGGCCTGGAAACACCATATATTTT
>TRBJ2-7|TRBV28|few|.
CASSIQGGAEQYF
TGTGCCAGCAGTATACAGGGCGGGGCCGAGCAGTACTTC
>TRBJ2-5|TRBV20-1|few|TRBD2
CSATRTSRKTQYF
TGCAGTGCTACCAGGACTAGCCGAAAGACCCAGTACTTC
>TRBJ2-7|TRBV5-1|few|.
CASSAGQDYEQYF
TGCGCCAGCAGCGCCGGACAAGACTACGAGCAGTACTTC
>TRBJ2-2|TRBV11-2|many|.
CASRPTGWELFF
TGTGCCAGCAGACCGACCGGTTGGGAGCTGTTTTTT
>TRBJ2-1|TRBV24-1|many|.
CATSGGNRDKYSDNEQFF
TGTGCCACCAGTGGCGGAAACAGGGACAAATATTCCGACAATGAGCAGTTCTTC
>TRBJ1-3|TRBV7-6|few|.
CASSPGTGNAGNTIYF
TGTGCCAGCAGCCCAGGGACGGGGAACGCTGGAAACACCATATATTTT
>TRBJ2-5|TRBV29-1|.|TRBD1
CSVPGQGSSTQYF
TGCAGCGTGCCGGGACAGGGGAGTTCGACCCAGTACTTC
>TRBJ2-3|TRBV5-1|.|.
CASTDWRSTDTQYF
TGCGCCAGCACCGACTGGCGAAGCACAGATACGCAGTATTTT
>TRBJ1-1|TRBV7-2|many|.
CASSRRPVNTEAFF
TGTGCCAGCAGCCGCAGGCCTGTGAACACTGAAGCTTTCTTT
>TRBJ2-7|TRBV29-1|many|.
CSVERGRAEQYF
TGCAGCGTTGAGAGGGGGAGGGCCGAGCAGTACTTC
>TRBJ2-1|TRBV12-3/TRBV12-4|many|.
CASSEDYGVGSYNEQFF
TGTGCCAGCAGTGAAGACTACGGTGTTGGGTCCTACAATGAGCAGTTCTTC
>TRBJ1-1|TRBV5-1|many|.
CASSLGGTVQRGGLNTEAFF
TGCGCCAGCAGCTTGGGGGGCACAGTCCAAAGGGGGGGATTGAACACTGAAGCTTTCTTT
>TRBJ2-1|TRBV4-3|.|TRBD2
CASSQQAGGLNEQFF
TGCGCCAGCAGCCAACAGGCGGGGGGGCTCAATGAGCAGTTCTTC
>TRBJ1-1|TRBV3-1|few|.
CASSQAGLLTEAFF
TGTGCCAGCAGCCAAGCCGGACTGCTCACTGAAGCTTTCTTT
>TRBJ2-1|TRBV30|many|TRBD2
CAWSRPGGLPVNEQFF
TGTGCCTGGAGTCGCCCGGGAGGACTACCTGTCAATGAGCAGTTCTTC
>TRBJ1-1|TRBV7-2|few|.
CASSLEGGIGISEAFF
TGTGCCAGCAGCCTAGAAGGGGGGATCGGAATCTCTGAAGCTTTCTTT
>TRBJ2-4|TRBV24-1|.|.
CATSENRDKNIQYF
TGTGCCACCAGTGAAAATAGGGACAAAAACATTCAGTACTTC
>TRBJ2-3|TRBV29-1|many|.
CSVEDLPRSTDTQYF
TGCAGCGTTGAAGATCTACCCAGAAGCACAGATACGCAGTATTTT
>TRBJ1-3|TRBV2|.|.
CASSVGRVSGNTIYF
TGTGCCAGCAGTGTCGGGAGGGTCTCTGGAAACACCATATATTTT
>TRBJ1-1|TRBV5-4|many|.
CASSLDRPTEAFF
TGTGCCAGCAGCTTGGACAGACCCACTGAAGCTTTCTTT
>TRBJ2-5|TRBV3-1|many|TRBD2
CASSKGLAGPQETQYF
TGTGCCAGCAGCAAGGGACTAGCGGGGCCTCAGGAGACCCAGTACTTC
>TRBJ2-2|TRBV5-1|few|TRBD1
CASSKPGTGGTGELFF
TGCGCCAGCAGCAAACCCGGGACAGGGGGAACCGGGGAGCTGTTTTTT
>TRBJ2-7|TRBV6-1|few|.
CASSASGQSYEQYF
TGTGCCAGCAGTGCTTCGGGACAAAGCTACGAGCAGTACTTC
>TRBJ2-3|TRBV2|.|TRBD1
CASRTGGSDTQYF
TGTGCCAGCAGAACAGGGGGATCAGATACGCAGTATTTT